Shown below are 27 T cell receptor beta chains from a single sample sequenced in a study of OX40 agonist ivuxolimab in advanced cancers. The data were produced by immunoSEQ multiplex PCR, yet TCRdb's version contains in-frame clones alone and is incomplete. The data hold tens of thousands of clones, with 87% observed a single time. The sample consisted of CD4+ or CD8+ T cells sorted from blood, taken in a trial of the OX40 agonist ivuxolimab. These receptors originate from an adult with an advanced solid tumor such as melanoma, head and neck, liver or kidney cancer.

The CDR3 sequence is CASSLGGTGSYEQYF. CDR3 nucleotide sequence: TGTGCCAGCAGCTTAGGTGGGACCGGCTCCTACGAGCAGTACTTC. The chain employs TRBV7-8 and TRBJ2-7; D is possibly TRBD1 or TRBD2 (5 bases each). This CDR3 contains 15 residues. The V end was cut by 1 base, the J end by 0 bases, with 10 bases between. The germline CDR1 and CDR2 sequences are SGHVS and FQNEAQ.

CDR3 protein: CASSEAVAGKETQYF. The DNA for the CDR3 is TGTGCCAGCAGTGAAGCGGTTGCGGGGAAAGAGACCCAGTACTTC. This chain connects TRBV2 to TRBJ2-5, with D perhaps TRBD2 (6 bases). Germline CDR1 and CDR2: SNHLY and FYNNEI. The CDR3 has 15 residues. V lost 0 bases, J lost 3 bases, and 11 bases lay in between.

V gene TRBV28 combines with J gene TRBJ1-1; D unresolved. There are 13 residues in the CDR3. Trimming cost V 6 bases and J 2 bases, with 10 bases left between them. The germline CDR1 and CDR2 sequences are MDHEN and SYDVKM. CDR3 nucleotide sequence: TGTGCCAGCAGCCCTATAACAAACACTGAAGCTTTCTTT. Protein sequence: CASSPITNTEAFF.

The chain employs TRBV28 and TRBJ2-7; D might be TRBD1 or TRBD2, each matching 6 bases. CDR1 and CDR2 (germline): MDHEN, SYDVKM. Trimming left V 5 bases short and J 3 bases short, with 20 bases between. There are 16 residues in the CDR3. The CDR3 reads CASSGGGQVAIYEQYF. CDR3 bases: TGTGCCAGCAGTGGAGGGGGTCAGGTAGCCATCTACGAGCAGTACTTC.

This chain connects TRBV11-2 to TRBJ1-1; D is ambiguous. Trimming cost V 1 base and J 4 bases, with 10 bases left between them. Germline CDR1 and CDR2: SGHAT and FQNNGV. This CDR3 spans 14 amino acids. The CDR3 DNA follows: TGTGCCAGCAGCTTAGCACGGGCGGCCACTGAAGCTTTCTTT. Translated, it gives CASSLARAATEAFF.

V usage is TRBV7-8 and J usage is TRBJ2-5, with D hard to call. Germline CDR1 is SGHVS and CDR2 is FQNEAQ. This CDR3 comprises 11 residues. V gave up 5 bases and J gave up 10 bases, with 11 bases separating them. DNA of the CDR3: TGTGCCAGCAGCCCCAGAAGTATCCAGTACTTC. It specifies CASSPRSIQYF.

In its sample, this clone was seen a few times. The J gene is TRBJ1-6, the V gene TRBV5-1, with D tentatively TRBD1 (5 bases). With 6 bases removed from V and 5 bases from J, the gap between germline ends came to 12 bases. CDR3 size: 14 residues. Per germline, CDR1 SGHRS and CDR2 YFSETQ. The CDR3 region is CASKRAGDNSPLHF. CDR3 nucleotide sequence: TGCGCCAGCAAAAGGGCGGGGGATAATTCACCCCTCCACTTT.

The CDR3 spells CASSYSWAELYVGYTF. As DNA, the CDR3 is TGTGCCAGCAGTTACTCTTGGGCAGAGCTTTATGTTGGCTACACCTTC. The genes are TRBV6-5 and TRBJ1-2; D is undetermined. Trimming took 0 bases from V and 7 from J, leaving 18 bases between them. This CDR3 is 16 amino acids long. Looked up from germline, CDR1 is MNHEY and CDR2 is SVGAGI.

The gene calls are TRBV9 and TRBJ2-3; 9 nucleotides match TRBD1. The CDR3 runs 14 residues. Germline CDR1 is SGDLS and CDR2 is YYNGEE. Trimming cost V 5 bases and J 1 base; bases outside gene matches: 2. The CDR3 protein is CASSWTGGTDTQYF. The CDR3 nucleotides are TGTGCCAGCAGTTGGACAGGGGGCACAGATACGCAGTATTTT.

CDR3 residues: CASSPPGLAASDTQYF. Written as DNA, the CDR3 is TGTGCCAGCAGCCCACCGGGACTAGCGGCGTCAGATACGCAGTATTTT. The gene calls are TRBV9 and TRBJ2-3; 11 bases are a match to TRBD2. In germline, CDR1 is SGDLS, CDR2 YYNGEE. The CDR3 sequence is 16 residues long. With 4 bases clipped from V and 4 bases from J, the junction kept 8 bases outside the gene matches.

CDR3 sequence (DNA): TGCGCCAGCAGCTTGGCGGGGGACAGCGCCTACGAGCAGTACTTC. This encodes CASSLAGDSAYEQYF. The rearrangement uses TRBV5-1 and TRBJ2-7; a weak D match, TRBD1 (7 bases). V was trimmed by 0 bases and J by 2 bases, leaving 12 bases between them. This CDR3 comprises 15 residues. Germline loops: CDR1 SGHRS, CDR2 YFSETQ. Using reference TRBV5-1 and TRBJ2-7 for the parts outside the CDR3, the full variable domain is KAGVTQTPRYLIKTRGQQVTLSCSPISGHRSVSWYQQTPGQGLQFLFEYFSETQRNKGNFPGRFSGRQFSNSRSEMNVSTLELGDSALYLCASSLAGDSAYEQYFGPGTRLTVT.

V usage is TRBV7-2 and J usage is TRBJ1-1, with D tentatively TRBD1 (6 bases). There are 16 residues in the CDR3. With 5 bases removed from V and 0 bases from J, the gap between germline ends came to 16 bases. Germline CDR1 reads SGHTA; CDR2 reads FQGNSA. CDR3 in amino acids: CASSPRGGSLNTEAFF. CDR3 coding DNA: TGTGCCAGCAGCCCCCGAGGGGGTTCGCTGAACACTGAAGCTTTCTTT. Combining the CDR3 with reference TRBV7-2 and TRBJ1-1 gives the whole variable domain GAGVSQSPSNKVTEKGKDVELRCDPISGHTALYWYRQSLGQGLEFLIYFQGNSAPDKSGLPSDRFSAERTGGSVSTLTIQRTQQEDSAVYLCASSPRGGSLNTEAFFGQGTRLTVV.

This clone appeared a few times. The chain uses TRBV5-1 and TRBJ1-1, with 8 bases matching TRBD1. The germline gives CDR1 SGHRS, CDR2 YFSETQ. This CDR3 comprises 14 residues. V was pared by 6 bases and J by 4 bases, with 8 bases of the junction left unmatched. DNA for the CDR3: TGCGCCAGCAAGGGACAGGCTGGGGGCACTGAAGCTTTCTTT. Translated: CASKGQAGGTEAFF.

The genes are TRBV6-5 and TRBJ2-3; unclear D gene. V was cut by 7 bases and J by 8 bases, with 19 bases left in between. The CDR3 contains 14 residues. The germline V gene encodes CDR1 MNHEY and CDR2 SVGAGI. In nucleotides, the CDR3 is TGTGCCAGCATAAGGAATGCCCCTCCCCCTACGCAGTATTTT. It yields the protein CASIRNAPPPTQYF.

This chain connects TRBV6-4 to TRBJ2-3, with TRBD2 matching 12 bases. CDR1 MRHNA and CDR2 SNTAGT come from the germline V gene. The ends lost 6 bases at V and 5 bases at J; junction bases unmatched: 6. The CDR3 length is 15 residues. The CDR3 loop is CASSALAGGEDTQYF. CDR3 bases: TGTGCCAGCAGCGCTCTAGCGGGAGGGGAAGATACGCAGTATTTT.

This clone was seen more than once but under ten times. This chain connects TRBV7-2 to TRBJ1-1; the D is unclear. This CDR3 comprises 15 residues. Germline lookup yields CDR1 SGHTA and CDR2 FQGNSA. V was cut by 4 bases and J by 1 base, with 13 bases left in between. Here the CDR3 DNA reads TGTGCCAGCAGCTCCGGACCCATACCGAACACTGAAGCTTTCTTT. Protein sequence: CASSSGPIPNTEAFF.

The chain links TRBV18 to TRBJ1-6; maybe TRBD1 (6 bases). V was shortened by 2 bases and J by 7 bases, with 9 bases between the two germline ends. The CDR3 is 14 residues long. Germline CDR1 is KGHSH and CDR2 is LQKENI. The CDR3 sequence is CASSPSQGNSPLHF. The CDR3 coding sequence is TGTGCCAGCTCACCATCACAGGGAAATTCACCCCTCCACTTT.

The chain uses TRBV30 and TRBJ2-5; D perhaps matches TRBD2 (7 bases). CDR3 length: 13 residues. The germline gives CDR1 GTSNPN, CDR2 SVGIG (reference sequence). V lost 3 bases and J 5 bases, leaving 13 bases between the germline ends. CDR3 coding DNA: TGTGCCTGGAGAGGGGGGGTGATCGAGACCCAGTACTTC. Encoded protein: CAWRGGVIETQYF.

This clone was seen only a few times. CDR3 sequence reads: CASSSKREVQHNEQFF. DNA of the CDR3: TGTGCCAGCAGCTCAAAGCGGGAGGTACAACACAATGAGCAGTTCTTC. The chain couples TRBV5-4 to TRBJ2-1, with TRBD2 matching over 9 bases. CDR1 is SGHNT and CDR2 is YYREEE in the germline V gene (reference sequence). V shed 3 bases and J 5 bases; nucleotides not matched to a gene: 9. This CDR3 has 16 amino acids.

The CDR3 nucleotides are TGTGCCAGTGGGGACGGCGCCGGGGAGCTGTTTTTT. Translation: CASGDGAGELFF. The chain joins TRBV2 to TRBJ2-2; D assignment may be TRBD1 or TRBD2 (5 bases each). This CDR3 is 12 amino acids long. V dropped 9 bases and J dropped 6 bases, with 11 bases sitting between them. CDR1 and CDR2 from the germline V gene are SNHLY and FYNNEI.

The CDR3 DNA sequence: TGTGCCAGCTTGGTGGCAGGGAACACCGGGGAGCTGTTTTTT. This gives the protein CASLVAGNTGELFF. V is TRBV7-2 and J is TRBJ2-2; D is ambiguous. V lost 8 bases to trimming and J lost 1 base, with 11 bases between them. The CDR3 covers 14 residues. Germline CDR1 reads SGHTA; CDR2 reads FQGNSA.

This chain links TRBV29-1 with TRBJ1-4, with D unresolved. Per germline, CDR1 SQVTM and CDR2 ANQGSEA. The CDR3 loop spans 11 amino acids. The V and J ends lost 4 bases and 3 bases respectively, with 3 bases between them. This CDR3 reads CSVGANEKLFF. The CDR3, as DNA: TGCAGCGTTGGTGCTAATGAAAAACTGTTTTTT. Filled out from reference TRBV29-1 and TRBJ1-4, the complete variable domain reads SAVISQKPSRDICQRGTSLTIQCQVDSQVTMMFWYRQQPGQSLTLIATANQGSEATYESGFVIDKFPISRPNLTFSTLTVSNMSPEDSSIYLCSVGANEKLFFGSGTQLSVL.

CDR3 in amino acids: CASRAKATQETQYF. The CDR3 DNA reads as TGTGCCAGCAGGGCGAAGGCGACTCAAGAGACCCAGTACTTC. The genes are TRBV6-5 and TRBJ2-5; D is unresolved. V lost 6 bases and J 2 bases, leaving 13 bases between the germline ends. Germline values: CDR1 MNHEY, CDR2 SVGAGI. The CDR3 length is 14 residues.

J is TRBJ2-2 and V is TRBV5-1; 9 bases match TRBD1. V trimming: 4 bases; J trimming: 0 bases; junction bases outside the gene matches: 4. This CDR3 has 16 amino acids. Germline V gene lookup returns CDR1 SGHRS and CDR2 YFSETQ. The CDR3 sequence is CASSGDRVANTGELFF. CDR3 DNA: TGCGCCAGCAGCGGGGACAGGGTCGCGAACACCGGGGAGCTGTTTTTT.

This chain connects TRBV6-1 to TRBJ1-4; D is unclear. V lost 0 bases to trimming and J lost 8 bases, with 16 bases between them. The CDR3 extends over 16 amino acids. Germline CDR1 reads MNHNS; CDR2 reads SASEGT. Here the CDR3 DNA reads TGTGCCAGCAGTGAAGCGCCATCTGTGCTCGAGGAAAAACTGTTTTTT. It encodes CASSEAPSVLEEKLFF.

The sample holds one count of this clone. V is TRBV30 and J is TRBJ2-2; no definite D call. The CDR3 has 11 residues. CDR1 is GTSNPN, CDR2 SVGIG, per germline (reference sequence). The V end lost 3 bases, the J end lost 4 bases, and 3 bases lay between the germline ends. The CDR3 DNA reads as TGTGCCTGGAGGGGCACCGGGGAGCTGTTTTTT. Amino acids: CAWRGTGELFF.

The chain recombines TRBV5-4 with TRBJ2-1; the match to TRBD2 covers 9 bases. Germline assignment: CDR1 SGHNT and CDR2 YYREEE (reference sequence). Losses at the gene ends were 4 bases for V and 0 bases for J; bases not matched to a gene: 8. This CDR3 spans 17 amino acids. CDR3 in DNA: TGTGCCAGCAGCCGAAGACTAGCGGCGAGCTCCTACAATGAGCAGTTCTTC. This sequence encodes CASSRRLAASSYNEQFF.